This entry lists 12 T cell receptor beta chains sequenced from one sample in a study of T cells in Graves' hyperthyroidism and ophthalmopathy. Researchers amplified the TCR beta CDR3 regions from RNA transcripts. HTBI primers were used for first-round RT-PCR of the TCR CDR3. TCRdb independently ran MiXCR on the multiplex PCR reads; one entry per CDR3 protein. The table shows hundreds of thousands of distinct CDR3 sequences, with approximately 14% occurring only once. The sequenced sample consisted of blood. Receptors originate from a young woman with Graves' hyperthyroidism.

The J gene is TRBJ1-5, the V gene TRBV20-1; maybe TRBD1 (6 bases). This CDR3 is built from 15 residues. V was pared by 1 base and J by 2 bases, with 12 bases between. The germline gives CDR1 DFQATT, CDR2 SNEGSKA (reference sequence). This CDR3 is CSARVSGTRNQPQHF. The CDR3 nucleotides are TGCAGTGCTAGAGTATCAGGGACACGCAATCAGCCCCAGCATTTT.

Many counts were recorded for this clonotype. The chain links TRBV28 to TRBJ2-3, with D unresolved. This CDR3 spans 16 amino acids. Germline V lookup: CDR1 MDHEN, CDR2 SYDVKM. V was clipped by 6 bases and J by 5 bases, with 21 bases between them. The CDR3 DNA sequence: TGTGCCAGCAGCTCCCCGGCGGCGGCTTCGGGAGATACGCAGTATTTT. It codes for CASSSPAAASGDTQYF.

This clonotype came up a few times. This chain links TRBV29-1 with TRBJ2-5; D possibly corresponds to TRBD1 (6 bases). Per the germline V gene, CDR1 is SQVTM and CDR2 is ANQGSEA. Trimming cost V 3 bases and J 2 bases, with 10 bases left between them. The CDR3 covers 13 residues. CDR3 in DNA: TGCAGCGTTGACTGGGGGCGACAAGAGACCCAGTACTTC. This translates into CSVDWGRQETQYF. Based on the CDR3 plus reference TRBV29-1 and TRBJ2-5, the full variable domain is SAVISQKPSRDICQRGTSLTIQCQVDSQVTMMFWYRQQPGQSLTLIATANQGSEATYESGFVIDKFPISRPNLTFSTLTVSNMSPEDSSIYLCSVDWGRQETQYFGPGTRLLVL.

The V and J genes are TRBV20-1 and TRBJ1-2; D is perhaps TRBD1 (5 bases). Trimming left V 6 bases short and J 3 bases short, with 14 bases between. In germline, CDR1 is DFQATT, CDR2 SNEGSKA (reference sequence). The CDR3 contains 13 residues. CDR3 bases: TGCAGTGCCACCGCGGGGGGGGACTATGGCTACACCTTC. Encoded protein: CSATAGGDYGYTF.

About this clonotype: One base away lies a much larger clone, so this may be a sequencing read error. V and J are TRBV12-3 or TRBV12-4 and TRBJ2-1; 10 bases are a match to TRBD2. J gave up 10 bases and V 0 bases, and 9 bases lay outside the gene matches. CDR3 length: 16 residues. This chain's CDR3 is CASSLASSGSPSEQFF. The CDR3 DNA reads as TGTGCCAGCAGTTTAGCTTCTAGCGGGAGCCCCTCCGAGCAGTTCTTC.

This clonotype has a count of ten or more. The chain uses TRBV6-1 and TRBJ2-5, with D perhaps TRBD1 (5 bases). With 5 bases removed from V and 1 base from J, the gap between germline ends came to 11 bases. CDR1 and CDR2 (germline): MNHNS, SASEGT. The CDR3 covers 14 residues. The CDR3 spells CASSRRAIQETQYF. In nucleotides, the CDR3 is TGTGCCAGCAGTCGCAGGGCCATCCAAGAGACCCAGTACTTC.

This clonotype came up many times. The chain has TRBV3-1 and TRBJ2-3; D call uncertain. Germline-derived CDR1 and CDR2 are LGHDT and YNNKEL (reference sequence). V was shortened by 5 bases and J by 6 bases, with 18 bases between the two germline ends. The CDR3 length is 15 residues. The DNA for the CDR3 is TGTGCCAGCAGCTCTGGGCAATCCGTTTACGATACGCAGTATTTT. It yields the protein CASSSGQSVYDTQYF.

To note about this clonotype: The junction departs from germline at one end; a sequencing error may be responsible. The chain carries TRBV6-9 and TRBJ1-4, with 9 bases lining up with TRBD1. The CDR3 is 19 residues long. CDR1 is MNHGY, CDR2 SVAAGI, per germline. The CDR3 bases are TGTGCCAGCAGTTCCTCCGGGACAGGGATTAAGGGGGGTCGGGCGAAACGGTTTTTT. Protein sequence: CASSSSGTGIKGGRAKRFF.

This chain connects TRBV5-1 to TRBJ1-1, with D hard to call. This CDR3 contains 12 residues. The V end lost 3 bases, the J end lost 5 bases, and 8 bases lay between the germline ends. Germline CDR1 reads SGHRS; CDR2 reads YFSETQ. This chain's CDR3 is CASSSIGTEAFF. CDR3 nucleotide sequence: TGCGCCAGCAGCTCGATAGGGACTGAAGCTTTCTTT.

A few counts support this clonotype. The rearrangement joins TRBV7-9 to TRBJ1-6; TRBD1 aligns across 9 bases. The germline V gene has CDR1 SEHNR and CDR2 FQNEAQ (reference sequence). Unmatched junction bases numbered 7, after V lost 5 bases and J lost 5 bases. The CDR3 consists of 16 residues. As DNA, the CDR3 is TGTGCCAGCAGCCGCGGGACAGGGTTAGATAATTCACCCCTCCACTTT. It yields the protein CASSRGTGLDNSPLHF.

This clonotype was recorded at least ten times. The rearrangement uses TRBV6-5 and TRBJ2-1; TRBD1 or TRBD2 may be the D gene (6 bases each). Trimming removed 0 bases from V and 6 bases from J, with 12 bases in between. The length of the CDR3 is 15 residues. CDR1 and CDR2 from the germline V gene are MNHEY and SVGAGI. Written as DNA, the CDR3 is TGTGCCAGCAGTTACTCAGGGGGGACCGGCAATGAGCAGTTCTTC. Protein: CASSYSGGTGNEQFF.

This clonotype was picked up many times. The V and J genes are TRBV7-9 and TRBJ2-7; 7 bases are a match to TRBD1. The V gene end was trimmed by 5 bases and the J gene end by 3 bases; junction bases not matched to a gene: 22. CDR3 size: 19 residues. The germline CDR1 and CDR2 sequences are SEHNR and FQNEAQ (reference sequence). The CDR3 coding sequence is TGTGCCAGCAGCCCAGCCCGTTTGAGGCAGGGGGTCACGATCTACGAGCAGTACTTC. It codes for CASSPARLRQGVTIYEQYF.